The rows below give T cell receptor beta chains drawn from one sample of a study of T cells in Graves' hyperthyroidism and ophthalmopathy. A single record per CDR3 protein comes from TCRdb applying MiXCR to the multiplex PCR reads. The sample includes over 250,000 distinct CDR3 sequences, about 25% of them seen just once. The specimen sequenced was blood. The receptors come from a man aged 35-49 years with Graves' hyperthyroidism that later progressed to Graves' ophthalmopathy. Both conserved end residues are part of each CDR3. The D gene is left open where the match is weak. A clone size is listed for some rows: how often the clone was seen (once, few, many), or a class if it is expanded.

j_call clone_size v_call d_call cdr3_length cdr3_nt cdr3_aa
TRBJ2-5 - TRBV6-1 TRBD2 14 TGTGCCAGCAGTGAGGGGACTAGTTCGGAGGCCCAGTACTTC CASSEGTSSEAQYF
TRBJ2-7 many TRBV5-1 - 17 TGCGCCAGCAGCTTTTATCCATCCGGGACGGAAAACTACGAGCAGTACTTC CASSFYPSGTENYEQYF
TRBJ2-7 few TRBV6-2/TRBV6-3 - 13 TGTGCCAGCACTCGTCGGAGTTCCGGCGAGCAGTACTTC CASTRRSSGEQYF
TRBJ1-1 few TRBV19 - 14 TGTGCCAGTAGTATTAGCAGGTTGAACACTGAAGCTTTCTTT CASSISRLNTEAFF
TRBJ1-2 many TRBV29-1 - 12 TGCAGCGTAGAGGGTCGATGGGATGGCTACACCTTC CSVEGRWDGYTF
TRBJ2-2 - TRBV6-1 - 12 TGTGCCAGCCTCAGTGACACCGGGGAGCTGTTTTTT CASLSDTGELFF
TRBJ2-2 many TRBV6-1 - 13 TGTGCCGCCGGTGCCGTGTTGACCGGGGAGCTGTTTTTT CAAGAVLTGELFF
TRBJ1-2 - TRBV28 - 11 TGTGCCAGCGGGGACCGCTATGGCTACACCTTC CASGDRYGYTF
TRBJ2-7 - TRBV30 TRBD1 16 TGTGCCTGGAGCCCTGGTACAGGGACAGGGGGCTACGAGCAGTACTTC CAWSPGTGTGGYEQYF
TRBJ2-7 - TRBV7-3 - 13 TGTGCCAGCAGCTCGTCTGGGGAGGCCGAGCAGTACTTC CASSSSGEAEQYF
TRBJ2-6 - TRBV6-2/TRBV6-3 - 16 TGTGCCAGCAGCGGTATTCCTAGCTCTGGGGCCAACGTCCTGACTTTC CASSGIPSSGANVLTF
TRBJ1-2 - TRBV7-8 - 15 TGTGCCAGCAGCTTAAGAAAGGGACCCCTCCTGGGCTACACCTTC CASSLRKGPLLGYTF
TRBJ1-2 - TRBV20-1 TRBD1 14 TGCAGTGCTAGGCAGGACAGGGGGCGTGGTGGCTACACCTTC CSARQDRGRGGYTF
TRBJ2-7 many TRBV4-2 TRBD2 15 TGTGCCAGCAGCCGGGGTAATAGCGGGACCTACGAGCAGTACTTC CASSRGNSGTYEQYF
TRBJ1-1 many TRBV20-1 - 12 TGCAGTGAGATGGGCAGGAACACTGAAGCTTTCTTT CSEMGRNTEAFF
TRBJ1-2 many TRBV19 TRBD1 14 TGTGCCAGTAGTATTCTCAGGGGGCTGGATGGCTACACCTTC CASSILRGLDGYTF
TRBJ1-2 many TRBV20-1 - 13 TGCAGTGCGCTGTCCGCCTTAAACTATGGCTACACCTTC CSALSALNYGYTF
TRBJ2-2 many TRBV11-2 - 18 TGTGCCAGCAGCCCAAGAAGCGCGGTCGGGGCGAACACCGGGGAGCTGTTTTTT CASSPRSAVGANTGELFF
TRBJ2-2 - TRBV20-1 TRBD2 15 TGCAGTGTCAGAGTCACAAGCGGGAGCCTCGGGGAGCTGTTTTTT CSVRVTSGSLGELFF
TRBJ1-1 many TRBV6-4 - 12 TGTGCCAGCAGTGGTCCGCGGGCTGAAGCTTTCTTT CASSGPRAEAFF
TRBJ2-2 - TRBV28 TRBD2 13 TGTGCCAGCACGGGGCGGGAGACCGGGGAGCTGTTTTTT CASTGRETGELFF
TRBJ2-7 many TRBV6-5 TRBD2 18 TGTGCCAGCTCCTATCCTCTTGGGACTAGCGGGCGCGCCTACGAGCAGTACTTC CASSYPLGTSGRAYEQYF